The next 11 T cell receptor beta chains were all read from a single sample in a study of T cell repertoires in cytomegalovirus infection. TCRdb fed the reads into MiXCR, producing one record per CDR3 protein. Here the sample spans about 680,000 distinct CDR3 sequences, roughly 26% being singletons. The sample taken for sequencing was CD8+ T cells from PBMCs. These receptors all come from a human donor in good health (CMV status not recorded). Some clones in this sample may be carry-over from other donors' samples.

The chain couples TRBV20-1 to TRBJ1-2; the D gene is possibly TRBD1 (6 bases). The CDR3 covers 13 residues. The V end lost 3 bases, the J end lost 0 bases, and 8 bases lay between the germline ends. From germline, CDR1 is DFQATT and CDR2 SNEGSKA (reference sequence). Here the CDR3 DNA reads TGCAGTGCTAGGGACAGATCTAACTATGGCTACACCTTC. Its protein is CSARDRSNYGYTF.

The J gene is TRBJ1-3, the V gene TRBV7-2; 10 nucleotides agree with TRBD1. In germline, CDR1 is SGHTA, CDR2 FQGNSA. The CDR3 consists of 21 residues. Trimming took 1 base from V and 3 from J; bases not matched to a gene: 18. The CDR3 nucleotides are TGTGCCAGCAGCTTAGATTTTGGCGGGACAGGGGATTATCTTTTTGGAAACACCATATATTTT. It specifies CASSLDFGGTGDYLFGNTIYF.

This clonotype was counted at least ten times. The chain is built from TRBV27 and TRBJ2-7; D might be TRBD2 (6 bases). Trimming took off 5 bases at V and 5 bases at J, with 19 bases between the two ends. Per the germline V gene, CDR1 is MNHEY and CDR2 is SMNVEV (reference sequence). The CDR3 runs 15 residues. CDR3 DNA: TGTGCCAGCAGTACCCAACGGGGGACGGAAAACGAGCAGTACTTC. This gives the protein CASSTQRGTENEQYF.

This rearrangement joins TRBV20-1 to TRBJ2-1, with 10 bases lining up with TRBD2. CDR1 is DFQATT, CDR2 SNEGSKA, per germline (reference sequence). The CDR3 has 14 residues. The J segment lost 2 bases and the V segment lost 6 bases, leaving 4 bases of the junction unmatched. Here the CDR3 DNA reads TGCAGTGCCCCAACTAGCGGGGCCTACAATGAGCAGTTCTTC. Protein sequence: CSAPTSGAYNEQFF.

This clonotype occurred a few times. The chain couples TRBV20-1 to TRBJ2-4; 7 positions agree with TRBD1. The CDR3 spans 14 residues. Per the germline V gene, CDR1 is DFQATT and CDR2 is SNEGSKA (reference sequence). Unmatched junction bases numbered 5, after V lost 6 bases and J lost 0 bases. This CDR3 reads CSAGTALAKNIQYF. As DNA, the CDR3 is TGCAGTGCCGGGACAGCCCTAGCCAAAAACATTCAGTACTTC.

Ten or more counts support this clonotype. This sequence joins TRBV7-9 and TRBJ2-5; weak D call: TRBD1 (6 bases). Germline V gene sequence: CDR1 SEHNR, CDR2 FQNEAQ (reference sequence). The CDR3 consists of 14 residues. The V and J ends lost 3 bases and 2 bases respectively, with 10 bases between them. Here the CDR3 reads CASSFYREQETQYF. CDR3 nucleotide sequence: TGTGCCAGCAGCTTTTACAGGGAACAAGAGACCCAGTACTTC.

This clonotype was detected only a few times. This sequence joins TRBV7-8 and TRBJ1-4, with D hard to call. Trimming cost V 2 bases and J 0 bases, with 10 bases left between them. Germline V CDR1 and CDR2: SGHVS, FQNEAQ. This CDR3 contains 16 residues. CDR3 DNA: TGTGCCAGCAGCTTAAATGCGGAAGCAACTAATGAAAAACTGTTTTTT. This gives the protein CASSLNAEATNEKLFF.

V usage is TRBV6-5 and J usage is TRBJ2-5; a weak D match, TRBD1 (5 bases). This CDR3 is built from 13 residues. Trimming shortened V by 2 bases and J by 3 bases, and 7 bases separated the two germline ends. Germline CDR1 and CDR2: MNHEY and SVGAGI. Written as DNA, the CDR3 is TGTGCCAGCAGTTACGGGGCAGAAGAGACCCAGTACTTC. Translated: CASSYGAEETQYF.

This clonotype has a count of ten or more. V and J are TRBV7-9 and TRBJ2-7, with TRBD1 as a possible D gene (5 bases). V lost 0 bases and J 2 bases, leaving 8 bases between the germline ends. The CDR3 has 14 amino acids. CDR1 and CDR2 (germline): SEHNR, FQNEAQ (reference sequence). DNA for the CDR3: TGTGCCAGCAGCTTAGCGGGGCTAGCCTACGAGCAGTACTTC. Translation gives CASSLAGLAYEQYF. The entire variable domain, with the rest obtained from reference TRBV7-9 and TRBJ2-7, is as follows: DTGVSQNPRHKITKRGQNVTFRCDPISEHNRLYWYRQTLGQGPEFLTYFQNEAQLEKSRLLSDRFSAERPKGSFSTLEIQRTEQGDSAMYLCASSLAGLAYEQYFGPGTRLTVT.

This clonotype has just a few counts. The chain has TRBV7-9 and TRBJ1-4; D is perhaps TRBD1 (5 bases). CDR1 and CDR2 (germline): SEHNR, FQNEAQ (reference sequence). Trimming pared 6 bases from V and 13 bases from J, leaving 12 bases between. This CDR3 is 11 amino acids long. CDR3 sequence (DNA): TGTGCCAGCAGATGGGACGACTCACTGTTTTTT. Translating it yields CASRWDDSLFF. Using reference TRBV7-9 and TRBJ1-4 for the parts outside the CDR3, the full variable domain is DTGVSQNPRHKITKRGQNVTFRCDPISEHNRLYWYRQTLGQGPEFLTYFQNEAQLEKSRLLSDRFSAERPKGSFSTLEIQRTEQGDSAMYLCASRWDDSLFFGSGTQLSVL.

V and J are TRBV29-1 and TRBJ1-2; 9 nucleotides match TRBD1. The V gene end was trimmed by 5 bases and the J gene end by 6 bases; junction bases not matched to a gene: 4. The CDR3 totals 12 residues. The germline CDR1 and CDR2 sequences are SQVTM and ANQGSEA. The CDR3: CSVRDRVNGYTF. The DNA for the CDR3 is TGCAGCGTTCGGGACAGGGTCAATGGCTACACCTTC.